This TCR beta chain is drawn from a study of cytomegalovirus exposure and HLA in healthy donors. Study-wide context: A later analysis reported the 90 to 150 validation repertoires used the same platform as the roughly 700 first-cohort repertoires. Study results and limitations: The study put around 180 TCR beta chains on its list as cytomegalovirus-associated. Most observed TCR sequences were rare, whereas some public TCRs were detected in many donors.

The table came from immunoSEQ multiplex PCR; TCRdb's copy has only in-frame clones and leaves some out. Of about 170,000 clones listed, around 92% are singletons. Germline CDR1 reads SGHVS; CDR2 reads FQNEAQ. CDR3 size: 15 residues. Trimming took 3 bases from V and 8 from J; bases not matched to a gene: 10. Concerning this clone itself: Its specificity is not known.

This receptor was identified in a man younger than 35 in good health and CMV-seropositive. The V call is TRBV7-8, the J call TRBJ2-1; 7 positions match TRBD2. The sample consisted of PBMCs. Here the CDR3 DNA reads TGTGCCAGCAGCTTTTCGAGCGGGATGGACGATGAGCAGTTCTTC. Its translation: CASSFSSGMDDEQFF. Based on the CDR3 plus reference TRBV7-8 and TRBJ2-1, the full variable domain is GAGVSQSPRYKVAKRGQDVALRCDPISGHVSLFWYQQALGQGPEFLTYFQNEAQLDKSGLPSDRFFAERPEGSVSTLKIQRTQQEDSAVYLCASSFSSGMDDEQFFGPGTRLTVL.